A single sample is the source of the 25 T cell receptor beta chains below, sequenced in a study of identical twins. TCRdb used MiXCR to reprocess the 5' RACE reads, holding one entry per CDR3 protein. Of 650,000 to 750,000 distinct CDR3 sequences listed, 20% to 25% are singletons. The data were also submitted as part of a second study, on T cells expressing NK-cell markers.

Sequenced: PBMCs. These receptors originate from a woman aged 18-35 years in good health.

The chain couples TRBV9 to TRBJ1-1; TRBD1 might be the D (6 bases). The CDR3 contains 15 residues. Per the germline V gene, CDR1 is SGDLS and CDR2 is YYNGEE. The V end was cut by 0 bases, the J end by 0 bases, with 9 bases between. The CDR3 DNA reads as TGTGCCAGCAGCGTAGGAGGACAGATGAACACTGAAGCTTTCTTT. This translates into CASSVGGQMNTEAFF.

The chain links TRBV20-1 to TRBJ1-5, with D possibly being TRBD1 (5 bases). The CDR3 spans 16 residues. Deletions cut 1 base from V and 0 bases from J, with 13 bases between. Germline lookup yields CDR1 DFQATT and CDR2 SNEGSKA (reference sequence). Here the CDR3 DNA reads TGCAGTGCTAGAGTGGGAGGGACGGGTAGCAATCAGCCCCAGCATTTT. Amino acid sequence: CSARVGGTGSNQPQHF.

V is TRBV20-1 and J is TRBJ2-5; no definite D call. V lost 3 bases and J lost 5, with 10 bases in between. This CDR3 contains 12 residues. CDR1 DFQATT and CDR2 SNEGSKA come from the germline V gene (reference sequence). CDR3 residues: CSASKAMETQYF. CDR3 in DNA: TGCAGTGCTAGTAAAGCTATGGAGACCCAGTACTTC.

This clonotype was picked up a small number of times. This chain uses TRBV20-1 with TRBJ1-2; D gene ambiguous. The germline V gene encodes CDR1 DFQATT and CDR2 SNEGSKA (reference sequence). The CDR3 has 11 amino acids. The germline V and J ends were trimmed by 4 bases and 6 bases, with 9 bases remaining between them. The CDR3 sequence: CSATRPNGYTF. The CDR3 DNA follows: TGCAGTGCTACCCGGCCCAATGGCTACACCTTC.

The chain couples TRBV6-5 to TRBJ2-6; D gene ambiguous. The germline V and J ends were trimmed by 0 bases and 2 bases, with 8 bases remaining between them. The CDR3 extends over 16 amino acids. Germline V gene sequence: CDR1 MNHEY, CDR2 SVGAGI. CDR3 protein: CASSYSPDPGANVLTF. In nucleotides, the CDR3 is TGTGCCAGCAGTTACTCGCCAGACCCTGGGGCCAACGTCCTGACTTTC.

There are a few counts of this clonotype. The genes are TRBV12-3 or TRBV12-4 and TRBJ2-2, with unresolved D. CDR3 size: 14 residues. V was pared by 7 bases and J by 6 bases, with 15 bases between. CDR3 sequence reads: CASNYHSWAGELFF. The CDR3 DNA sequence: TGTGCCAGCAATTACCATTCTTGGGCCGGGGAGCTGTTTTTT.

The J gene is TRBJ2-1, the V gene TRBV12-3 or TRBV12-4; D perhaps matches TRBD2 (6 bases). The CDR3 covers 14 residues. V lost 5 bases and J 12 bases, leaving 20 bases between the germline ends. The chain's CDR3 is CASSPTGLAFRQFF. The DNA of the CDR3 is TGTGCCAGCAGTCCCACGGGGCTAGCGTTTAGGCAGTTCTTC.

The chain links TRBV4-3 to TRBJ2-1; TRBD2 agrees at 9 bases. Germline CDR1 reads LGHNA; CDR2 reads YSLEER. The CDR3 has 15 amino acids. After removal of 1 base from V and 9 bases from J, the junction contained 7 bases not matched to a gene. In DNA form, the CDR3 reads TGCGCCAGCAGCCAAGCCGGGACTAGCTGGGCTGAGCAGTTCTTC. Translation gives CASSQAGTSWAEQFF.

V and J are TRBV20-1 and TRBJ2-3, with D perhaps matching TRBD2 (7 bases). Trimming removed 4 bases at V and 5 bases at J, with 25 bases between. Germline CDR1 DFQATT, CDR2 SNEGSKA (reference sequence). The CDR3 has 17 residues. The DNA of the CDR3 is TGCAGTGCTATACCCATGGCGGGGGCCTTACTTTTAGATACGCAGTATTTT. Protein: CSAIPMAGALLLDTQYF.

This clonotype was observed a handful of times. This chain joins TRBV5-1 and TRBJ1-1; possibly TRBD1 for D (5 bases). This CDR3 contains 14 residues. V lost 4 bases to trimming and J lost 7 bases, with 17 bases between them. Germline V gives CDR1 SGHRS, CDR2 YFSETQ. The chain's CDR3 is CASSRTSPDSEAFF. The CDR3 DNA reads as TGCGCCAGCAGCCGGACTTCTCCCGACAGTGAAGCTTTCTTT.

This clonotype was observed a few times. The genes are TRBV20-1 and TRBJ1-2; possibly TRBD1 for D (6 bases). CDR3 length equals 15 residues. The germline V gene has CDR1 DFQATT and CDR2 SNEGSKA (reference sequence). V was shortened by 0 bases and J by 7 bases, with 18 bases between the two germline ends. The CDR3, as DNA: TGCAGTGCTAGAGAACAGGGCAGGGACTCTGGTGGCTACACCTTC. It codes for CSAREQGRDSGGYTF.

This clonotype turned up a few times. The chain uses TRBV7-2 and TRBJ2-3; 8 nucleotides agree with TRBD2. After removal of 3 bases from V and 4 bases from J, the junction contained 9 bases not matched to a gene. Germline CDR1 and CDR2: SGHTA and FQGNSA. This CDR3 contains 16 residues. The CDR3 region has the DNA TGTGCCAGCAGCTTTCGAGAGCGGGAGAGGTCAGATACGCAGTATTTT. This gives the protein CASSFRERERSDTQYF.

The J gene is TRBJ2-2, the V gene TRBV5-1; the match to TRBD1 covers 10 bases. The CDR3 runs 16 residues. Unmatched junction bases numbered 1, after V lost 1 base and J lost 1 base. Germline V gene data show CDR1 as SGHRS and CDR2 as YFSETQ. The CDR3 sequence: CASSLRTGGNTGELFF. The CDR3, as DNA: TGCGCCAGCAGCTTGCGGACAGGGGGGAACACCGGGGAGCTGTTTTTT. The full variable domain, its missing parts supplied by reference TRBV5-1 and TRBJ2-2, is KAGVTQTPRYLIKTRGQQVTLSCSPISGHRSVSWYQQTPGQGLQFLFEYFSETQRNKGNFPGRFSGRQFSNSRSEMNVSTLELGDSALYLCASSLRTGGNTGELFFGEGSRLTVL.

Many counts were recorded for this clonotype. This sequence joins TRBV6-1 and TRBJ2-7, with a possible D match to TRBD1 (6 bases). CDR3 length equals 13 residues. CDR1 is MNHNS and CDR2 is SASEGT in the germline V gene. V gave up 5 bases and J gave up 3 bases, with 11 bases separating them. The CDR3 region has the DNA TGTGCCAGCAGTCGCAGACAGGACTACGAGCAGTACTTC. It is translated as CASSRRQDYEQYF.

The rearrangement joins TRBV20-1 to TRBJ2-6, with 7 bases that match TRBD1. Germline V gives CDR1 DFQATT, CDR2 SNEGSKA (reference sequence). The CDR3 is 15 residues long. J gave up 0 bases and V 5 bases, and 4 bases lay outside the gene matches. The CDR3 nucleotides are TGCAGTGCTCGGACAGGCAGCTCTGGGGCCAACGTCCTGACTTTC. This encodes CSARTGSSGANVLTF.

Only a few counts were recorded for this clonotype. This chain connects TRBV30 to TRBJ2-1, with 8 bases that match TRBD2. With V trimmed by 2 bases and J by 7 bases, 10 bases remained unmatched. Germline CDR1 reads GTSNPN; CDR2 reads SVGIG (reference sequence). The CDR3 loop spans 15 amino acids. The CDR3 spells CAWSKGSGRRNEQFF. CDR3 sequence (DNA): TGTGCCTGGAGTAAGGGCAGCGGGAGAAGGAATGAGCAGTTCTTC.

The V call is TRBV12-3 or TRBV12-4, the J call TRBJ2-5; 7 bases are a match to TRBD2. CDR3 size: 15 residues. Trimming at V came to 6 bases and at J to 1 base, leaving 8 bases not matched to a gene. The DNA for the CDR3 is TGTGCCAGCAGGAACGGGGGGACGTTCCAAGAGACCCAGTACTTC. It codes for CASRNGGTFQETQYF.

The chain employs TRBV5-5 and TRBJ2-7, with unresolved D. The CDR3 has 14 amino acids. Germline CDR1 SGHKS, CDR2 YYEKEE (reference sequence). Between the trimmed V and J ends, which lost 0 bases and 4 bases, there was a span of 11 bases. CDR3 sequence: CASSLVDPRYEQYF. As DNA, the CDR3 is TGTGCCAGCAGCTTGGTGGACCCTCGGTACGAGCAGTACTTC.

The V gene is TRBV7-6, the J gene TRBJ2-2; the D gene is possibly TRBD2 (5 bases). Germline V gene lookup returns CDR1 SGHVS and CDR2 FNYEAQ. V shed 5 bases and J shed 2 bases, with 9 bases lying between them. The CDR3 length is 14 residues. The CDR3 DNA reads as TGTGCCAGCAGCAGTAGACTAAACACCGGGGAGCTGTTTTTT. This gives the protein CASSSRLNTGELFF.

This clonotype was seen just once. The chain recombines TRBV5-6 with TRBJ2-7; D unclear. The CDR3 length is 14 residues. Germline-derived CDR1 and CDR2 are SGHDT and YYEEEE. Trimming shortened V by 0 bases and J by 3 bases, and 10 bases separated the two germline ends. The CDR3 DNA sequence: TGTGCCAGCAGCTTGGGTGGGGAACTCTACGAGCAGTACTTC. This translates into CASSLGGELYEQYF.

Only a few counts were recorded for this clonotype. CDR3 loop: CAWGQYQETQYF. The CDR3 DNA sequence: TGTGCCTGGGGACAGTACCAAGAGACCCAGTACTTC. The V call is TRBV30, the J call TRBJ2-5; a weak D match, TRBD1 (6 bases). Trimming stripped 5 bases from V and 0 bases from J, with 7 bases between. This CDR3 is 12 amino acids long. CDR1 GTSNPN and CDR2 SVGIG come from the germline V gene (reference sequence). The whole variable domain, remainder taken from reference TRBV30 and TRBJ2-5, is SQTIHQWPATLVQPVGSPLSLECTVEGTSNPNLYWYRQAAGRGLQLLFYSVGIGQISSEVPQNLSASRPQDRQFILSSKKLLLSDSGFYLCAWGQYQETQYFGPGTRLLVL.

The sample holds a few counts of this clonotype. V gene TRBV9 combines with J gene TRBJ2-7; D is possibly TRBD2 (5 bases). Per germline, CDR1 SGDLS and CDR2 YYNGEE. The CDR3 loop spans 12 amino acids. Trimming took off 6 bases at V and 7 bases at J, with 14 bases between the two ends. The CDR3 DNA reads as TGTGCCAGCAATCGCGGGCCCGGGGAGCAGTACTTC. Amino acids: CASNRGPGEQYF.

This clonotype was found a few times. The CDR3 DNA is TGTGCCAGCACCGCTAGCGGGAGAGGGCAAGAGACCCAGTACTTC. Translation gives CASTASGRGQETQYF. The chain links TRBV12-3 or TRBV12-4 to TRBJ2-5; 10 bases fit TRBD2. V gave up 7 bases and J gave up 2 bases; unmatched junction bases: 7. The CDR3 extends over 15 amino acids.

This clonotype was detected once. The V and J genes are TRBV29-1 and TRBJ2-1; D perhaps matches TRBD2 (5 bases). Germline V CDR1 and CDR2: SQVTM, ANQGSEA. This CDR3 comprises 12 residues. V gave up 8 bases and J gave up 5 bases, with 13 bases separating them. The CDR3 is CSFPTTHNEQFF. DNA of the CDR3: TGCAGCTTCCCGACTACCCACAATGAGCAGTTCTTC.

Details on this clonotype: One junction end disagrees with the germline gene, perhaps due to a read error. DNA for the CDR3: TGTGCCAGTCGCAGCGGGAGGGCCGGCACGGATACGCAGTATTTT. It encodes CASRSGRAGTDTQYF. V usage is TRBV19 and J usage is TRBJ2-3; 10 bases align to TRBD2. This CDR3 is built from 15 residues. Germline V lookup: CDR1 LNHDA, CDR2 SQIVND (reference sequence).